The clone carrying this T cell receptor (beta chain) was observed a single time. These data belong to a study of blood T cell repertoires in COVID-19. Overall study: The study drew acute and convalescent COVID-19 samples from the United States, Italy and Spain. In each case, the material was cDNA or gDNA derived from T cells, B-cell-depleted T cells, or PBMCs.

This CDR3 is 14 amino acids long. The V end was cut by 3 bases, the J end by 10 bases, with 16 bases between. The germline gives CDR1 SGHDN, CDR2 FVKESK. Original data processing: From reference gene primer amplification, estimates of nucleated cell counts were derived. Clones were sequenced by immunoSEQ multiplex PCR, and TCRdb holds only the in-frame ones, with some missing. D and trimming come from the DNA, and the V and J calls and clone size come from that table. The sample has about 150,000 clones, 87% seen once. J is TRBJ2-1 and V is TRBV14; D is possibly TRBD2 (6 bases). Sequenced input: peripheral blood. The clonotype was recovered from a woman in her forties or fifties with active or convalescent COVID-19. CDR3 sequence reads: CASSHGGSGDEQFF. The CDR3 nucleotides read TGTGCCAGCAGCCATGGGGGGTCGGGGGACGAGCAGTTCTTC.